This T cell receptor (beta chain) emerged from a study of T cell responses to AZD1222 COVID-19 vaccine. Study-level findings and limits: Baseline serology detected seropositivity in only five to seven AZD1222 recipients. Donors in the cohort were predominantly white British and more often female, and clonal diversity was possibly underestimated. Researchers report vaccine-associated CD4 TCRs spanning spike, with dominance at 160-218 and 743-854.

A note on this clone: Its target is unknown.

The table came from immunoSEQ multiplex PCR; TCRdb's copy has only in-frame clones and leaves some out. This sample carries roughly 77,000 clones, roughly nine tenths of them seen once, and the ten largest clones take 4.7%. This CDR3 spans 15 amino acids. Per the germline V gene, CDR1 is SGHRS and CDR2 is YFSETQ. J lost 4 bases, V lost 0 bases, and 4 bases had no gene match. The chain links TRBV5-1 to TRBJ2-3; 8 positions match TRBD2. The TCR was taken from an adult who received the AZD1222 COVID-19 vaccine. This specimen was peripheral blood, taken 28 days after the second AZD1222 dose. CDR3 in amino acids: CASSLAGAGADTQYF. The CDR3 DNA is TGCGCCAGCAGCTTGGCGGGAGCGGGAGCAGATACGCAGTATTTT.